Shown below are 25 T cell receptor beta chains from a single sample sequenced in a study of blood T cells in healthy people across ages. Primers used in a second PCR of roughly 6 to 12 cycles were a sample-barcoded 5' primer and a J-beta primer mix. TCRdb re-analysed the 5' RACE reads in MiXCR, keeping a single row per CDR3 protein. The sample has approximately 600,000 distinct CDR3 sequences; 58% are singletons. The sample was blood. These receptors all come from a man aged 55-75 years in good health.

This clonotype was seen more than once but under ten times. V is TRBV29-1 and J is TRBJ2-5, with D perhaps matching TRBD1 or TRBD2 (5 bases each). V lost 4 bases, J lost 2 bases, and 14 bases lay in between. CDR1 SQVTM and CDR2 ANQGSEA come from the germline V gene. CDR3 length: 14 residues. CDR3 nucleotide sequence: TGCAGCGTTGCGGGAAGGGGTGAGCAAGAGACCCAGTACTTC. The encoded protein is CSVAGRGEQETQYF. Supplemented by reference TRBV29-1 and TRBJ2-5, the full variable domain reads SAVISQKPSRDICQRGTSLTIQCQVDSQVTMMFWYRQQPGQSLTLIATANQGSEATYESGFVIDKFPISRPNLTFSTLTVSNMSPEDSSIYLCSVAGRGEQETQYFGPGTRLLVL.

V usage is TRBV29-1 and J usage is TRBJ1-2; TRBD1 is a possible D gene (6 bases). V lost 7 bases and J lost 0, with 6 bases in between. CDR3 size: 11 residues. CDR1 is SQVTM and CDR2 is ANQGSEA in the germline V gene. Written as DNA, the CDR3 is TGCAGCGCAGGGGCTAACTATGGCTACACCTTC. Encoded protein: CSAGANYGYTF.

The J gene is TRBJ2-3, the V gene TRBV6-1; 10 bases agree with TRBD1. Germline values: CDR1 MNHNS, CDR2 SASEGT. CDR3 length: 18 amino acids. The V segment lost 8 bases and the J segment 1 base; nucleotides outside the gene matches: 15. The CDR3 loop reads CASEPGTGALGGTDTQYF. CDR3 in DNA: TGTGCCAGCGAGCCCGGGACAGGGGCACTCGGTGGCACAGATACGCAGTATTTT.

This clonotype was seen a handful of times. The chain combines TRBV2 with TRBJ2-3, with D possibly TRBD1 on 6 matching bases. Between the trimmed V and J ends, which lost 5 bases and 0 bases, there was a span of 12 bases. Germline-derived CDR1 and CDR2 are SNHLY and FYNNEI. The length of the CDR3 is 15 residues. The CDR3 sequence is CASSTGLPSTDTQYF. DNA of the CDR3: TGTGCCAGCAGTACAGGGCTTCCTAGCACAGATACGCAGTATTTT.

J is TRBJ2-7 and V is TRBV4-2; TRBD1 matches at 7 bases. Germline V gives CDR1 LGHNA, CDR2 YNFKEQ. V was clipped by 1 base and J by 0 bases; unmatched bases: 6. The CDR3 sequence is 16 residues long. CDR3 sequence (DNA): TGTGCCAGCAGCCAAGCAGCTAGGGACAGCTCCTACGAGCAGTACTTC. It codes for CASSQAARDSSYEQYF.

CDR3 region: CSARGRESYEQYF. CDR3 nucleotide sequence: TGCAGTGCACGGGGGCGCGAGTCCTACGAGCAGTACTTC. The rearrangement uses TRBV20-1 and TRBJ2-7; the D call may be TRBD1 or TRBD2 (6 bases each). Germline CDR1 and CDR2: DFQATT and SNEGSKA (reference sequence). The CDR3 length is 13 residues. Trimming removed 6 bases at V and 1 base at J, with 13 bases between.

J is TRBJ2-4 and V is TRBV5-1; 7 positions agree with TRBD1. With 4 bases clipped from V and 0 bases from J, the junction kept 10 bases outside the gene matches. The CDR3 length is 17 residues. Per the germline V gene, CDR1 is SGHRS and CDR2 is YFSETQ. The CDR3 region has the DNA TGCGCCAGCAGCCTGTGGGACAGTCAGCTAGCCAAAAACATTCAGTACTTC. Translated, it gives CASSLWDSQLAKNIQYF.

V gene TRBV11-2 combines with J gene TRBJ1-1; 8 bases are a match to TRBD1. V shed 5 bases and J 5 bases; nucleotides not matched to a gene: 10. CDR1 and CDR2 (germline): SGHAT, FQNNGV. CDR3 length: 15 residues. This CDR3 reads CASSRTGLRGTEAFF. The DNA for the CDR3 is TGTGCCAGCAGCCGGACAGGGCTTCGGGGAACTGAAGCTTTCTTT.

On this clonotype itself: One end of the junction is discordant with germline, which a read error may explain. This sequence joins TRBV5-1 and TRBJ2-6, with 7 nucleotides matching TRBD1. This CDR3 contains 15 residues. CDR1 SGHRS and CDR2 YFSETQ come from the germline V gene. As DNA, the CDR3 is TGCGCCAGCAGCCTACAGGGGTCTGGGACCAACGTCCTGACTTTC. Amino acid sequence: CASSLQGSGTNVLTF.

V is TRBV7-2 and J is TRBJ1-1, with 7 bases matching TRBD1. V shed 5 bases and J 11 bases; nucleotides not matched to a gene: 11. The CDR3 has 13 amino acids. Germline V gene data show CDR1 as SGHTA and CDR2 as FQGNSA. This chain's CDR3 is CASSRNRDREAFF. The CDR3 bases are TGTGCCAGCAGCCGAAACCGGGACAGAGAGGCTTTCTTT.

The rearrangement joins TRBV6-1 to TRBJ2-3, with D perhaps given as TRBD1 or TRBD2 (5 bases each). The CDR3 has 15 amino acids. The germline V gene has CDR1 MNHNS and CDR2 SASEGT. V was clipped by 0 bases and J by 1 base, with 8 bases between them. The CDR3 region has the DNA TGTGCCAGCAGTGAAGCTGTGGGGGGCACAGATACGCAGTATTTT. The encoded protein is CASSEAVGGTDTQYF.

The chain is built from TRBV20-1 and TRBJ2-1, with D possibly being TRBD1 or TRBD2 (5 bases each). There are 13 residues in the CDR3. Trimming took off 6 bases at V and 5 bases at J, with 14 bases between the two ends. Germline V gene sequence: CDR1 DFQATT, CDR2 SNEGSKA (reference sequence). The CDR3 is CSAGASRDNEQFF. The DNA for the CDR3 is TGCAGTGCAGGGGCCTCGCGGGACAATGAGCAGTTCTTC.

This chain connects TRBV5-6 to TRBJ2-7; 8 positions agree with TRBD1. This CDR3 spans 14 amino acids. CDR1 SGHDT and CDR2 YYEEEE come from the germline V gene. V lost 3 bases to trimming and J lost 6 bases; unmatched junction nucleotides: 8. CDR3 coding DNA: TGTGCCAGCAGCTACGGGACAGGAGGGACCGAGCAGTACTTC. It is translated as CASSYGTGGTEQYF. Full variable domain (remainder filled in from reference TRBV5-6 and TRBJ2-7): DAGVTQSPTHLIKTRGQQVTLRCSPKSGHDTVSWYQQALGQGPQFIFQYYEEEERQRGNFPDRFSGHQFPNYSSELNVNALLLGDSALYLCASSYGTGGTEQYFGPGTRLTVT.

This chain links TRBV7-9 with TRBJ2-3; D is perhaps TRBD2 (5 bases). CDR3 length: 14 amino acids. CDR1 SEHNR and CDR2 FQNEAQ come from the germline V gene (reference sequence). Trimming left V 3 bases short and J 2 bases short, with 9 bases between. This CDR3 is CASSLPGSTDTQYF. The DNA for the CDR3 is TGTGCCAGCAGCTTGCCGGGGTCCACAGATACGCAGTATTTT.

This clonotype was observed a few times. V gene TRBV6-5 combines with J gene TRBJ2-5, with 8 nucleotides matching TRBD2. The CDR3 sequence is 16 residues long. Germline loops: CDR1 MNHEY, CDR2 SVGAGI. The V gene end was trimmed by 6 bases and the J gene end by 5 bases; junction bases not matched to a gene: 14. Here the CDR3 reads CASRNRGGFGTETQYF. The CDR3 DNA reads as TGTGCCAGCAGAAATCGGGGGGGCTTTGGAACGGAGACCCAGTACTTC.

This clonotype was seen more than once but under ten times. The V and J genes are TRBV5-1 and TRBJ1-1; 11 bases are shared with TRBD1. The V gene's germline CDR1 is SGHRS and CDR2 YFSETQ. The length of the CDR3 is 15 residues. The J segment lost 4 bases and the V segment lost 0 bases, leaving 2 bases of the junction unmatched. CDR3 bases: TGCGCCAGCAGCTTGGCCGGGACAGGGGGCACTGAAGCTTTCTTT. Its protein is CASSLAGTGGTEAFF.

This clonotype was observed once. Possible read error: a much larger clone is one base away. The rearrangement uses TRBV7-2 and TRBJ1-5, with 9 bases lining up with TRBD1. Germline V gene data show CDR1 as SGHTA and CDR2 as FQGNSA. J gave up 4 bases and V 7 bases, and 5 bases lay outside the gene matches. The CDR3 runs 14 residues. CDR3 DNA sequence: TGTGCCAGCACCCCCGGACAGGGGAATCAGCCCCAGCATTTT. This encodes CASTPGQGNQPQHF.

This clonotype was seen a few times. This chain joins TRBV27 and TRBJ2-1; D is undetermined. V shed 4 bases and J shed 7 bases, with 5 bases lying between them. The germline CDR1 and CDR2 sequences are MNHEY and SMNVEV (reference sequence). The CDR3 extends over 11 amino acids. The CDR3 here is CASSSGNEQFF. CDR3 sequence (DNA): TGTGCCAGCAGTTCTGGTAATGAGCAGTTCTTC.

The chain uses TRBV4-1 and TRBJ2-1, with 7 positions matching TRBD1. CDR1 is MGHRA, CDR2 YSYEKL, per germline. The CDR3 totals 15 residues. The V gene end was trimmed by 4 bases and the J gene end by 6 bases; junction bases not matched to a gene: 9. The CDR3 sequence: CASSLPGQTINEQFF. Written as DNA, the CDR3 is TGCGCCAGCAGCCTGCCGGGACAGACAATCAATGAGCAGTTCTTC.

The CDR3 region has the DNA TGTGCCAGCAGCTTACAGGGATATAGCAATCAGCCCCAGCATTTT. It yields the protein CASSLQGYSNQPQHF. The gene calls are TRBV7-2 and TRBJ1-5; perhaps TRBD1 as D (5 bases). CDR1 is SGHTA and CDR2 is FQGNSA in the germline V gene. The CDR3 spans 15 residues. Trimming pared 2 bases from V and 0 bases from J, leaving 8 bases between.

The chain joins TRBV5-1 to TRBJ2-5; TRBD1 agrees at 10 bases. V gave up 3 bases and J gave up 2 bases; unmatched junction bases: 4. Looked up from germline, CDR1 is SGHRS and CDR2 is YFSETQ. The CDR3 spans 15 residues. The CDR3 reads CASSYGQGVQETQYF. DNA of the CDR3: TGCGCCAGCAGCTACGGACAGGGGGTTCAAGAGACCCAGTACTTC.

This clonotype came up a few times. J is TRBJ2-5 and V is TRBV18, with D hard to call. Germline V gene data show CDR1 as KGHSH and CDR2 as LQKENI. CDR3 length: 13 amino acids. The V gene lost 3 bases and the J gene lost 5 bases, with 10 bases spanning the gap. The CDR3 spells CASSPGVWETQYF. CDR3 in DNA: TGTGCCAGCTCACCGGGCGTTTGGGAGACCCAGTACTTC.

J is TRBJ2-3 and V is TRBV29-1; 13 bases map to TRBD2. The CDR3 totals 14 residues. J was trimmed by 3 bases and V by 7 bases; bases with no gene match: 4. CDR1 is SQVTM, CDR2 ANQGSEA, per germline. The CDR3 sequence: CSAGTSGATDTQYF. DNA for the CDR3: TGCAGCGCCGGGACTAGCGGGGCAACAGATACGCAGTATTTT.

V and J are TRBV5-1 and TRBJ2-1; D assignment may be TRBD1 or TRBD2 (6 bases each). CDR1 is SGHRS and CDR2 is YFSETQ in the germline V gene. The CDR3 consists of 16 residues. V dropped 3 bases and J dropped 1 base, with 14 bases sitting between them. CDR3 sequence: CASSWGATGSYNEQFF. The CDR3, as DNA: TGCGCCAGCAGCTGGGGGGCGACAGGTTCCTACAATGAGCAGTTCTTC.

There are a few counts of this clonotype. One end of the junction varies from germline; a read error may be responsible. The chain recombines TRBV7-8 with TRBJ2-3; no reliable D call. In germline, CDR1 is SGHVS, CDR2 FQNEAQ. The CDR3 spans 14 residues. In DNA form, the CDR3 reads TGTGCCAGCAGCCAACAAATGGGTACAGAGACGCAGTATTTT. Encoded protein: CASSQQMGTETQYF. The full variable domain, its missing parts supplied by reference TRBV7-8 and TRBJ2-3, is GAGVSQSPRYKVAKRGQDVALRCDPISGHVSLFWYQQALGQGPEFLTYFQNEAQLDKSGLPSDRFFAERPEGSVSTLKIQRTQQEDSAVYLCASSQQMGTETQYFGPGTRLTVL.